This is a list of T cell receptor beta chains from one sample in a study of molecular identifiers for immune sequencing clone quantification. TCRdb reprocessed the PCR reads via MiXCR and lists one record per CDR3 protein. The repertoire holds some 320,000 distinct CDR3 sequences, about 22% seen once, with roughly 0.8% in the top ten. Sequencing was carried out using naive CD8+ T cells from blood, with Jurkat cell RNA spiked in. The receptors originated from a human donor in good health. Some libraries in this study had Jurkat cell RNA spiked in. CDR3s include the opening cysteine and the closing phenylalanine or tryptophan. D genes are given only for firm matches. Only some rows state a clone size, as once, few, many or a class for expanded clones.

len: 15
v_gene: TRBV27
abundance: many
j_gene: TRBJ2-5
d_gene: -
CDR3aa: CASSLFAGTAETQYF
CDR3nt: TGTGCCAGCAGTTTATTTGCAGGGACCGCAGAGACCCAGTACTTC

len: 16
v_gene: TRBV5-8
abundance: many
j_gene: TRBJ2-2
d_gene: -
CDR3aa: CASSLWSGRDTGELFF
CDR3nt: TGTGCCAGCAGCTTATGGTCAGGGCGAGACACCGGGGAGCTGTTTTTT

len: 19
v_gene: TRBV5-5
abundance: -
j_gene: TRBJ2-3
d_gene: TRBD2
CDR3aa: CASSLFWSGSSAGTDTQYF
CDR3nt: TGTGCCAGCAGCTTGTTTTGGAGCGGGAGTTCAGCTGGCACAGATACGCAGTATTTT

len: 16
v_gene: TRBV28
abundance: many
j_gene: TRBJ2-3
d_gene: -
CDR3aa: CASSSVGGSSTDTQYF
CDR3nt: TGTGCCAGCAGTTCGGTGGGCGGGTCGAGCACAGATACGCAGTATTTT

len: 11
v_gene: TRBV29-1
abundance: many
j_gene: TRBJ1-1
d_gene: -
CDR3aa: CSALQGPEAFF
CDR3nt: TGCAGCGCCCTACAGGGCCCTGAAGCTTTCTTT

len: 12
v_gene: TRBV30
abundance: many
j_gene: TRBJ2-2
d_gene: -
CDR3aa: CAWSPDTGELFF
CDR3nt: TGTGCCTGGAGTCCGGATACCGGGGAGCTGTTTTTT

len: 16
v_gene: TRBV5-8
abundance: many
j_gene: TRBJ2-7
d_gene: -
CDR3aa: CASSWVLVRNAEEQYF
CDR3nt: TGTGCCAGCAGCTGGGTACTAGTGCGGAACGCGGAAGAGCAGTACTTC

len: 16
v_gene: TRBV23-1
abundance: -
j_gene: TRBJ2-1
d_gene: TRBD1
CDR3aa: CASSHQPTGNYNEQFF
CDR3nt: TGCGCCAGCAGTCATCAGCCGACAGGGAACTACAATGAGCAGTTCTTC

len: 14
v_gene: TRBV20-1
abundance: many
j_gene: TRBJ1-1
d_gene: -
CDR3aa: CSAAIRGGFSEAFF
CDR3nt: TGCAGTGCGGCAATACGAGGCGGGTTTTCTGAAGCTTTCTTT

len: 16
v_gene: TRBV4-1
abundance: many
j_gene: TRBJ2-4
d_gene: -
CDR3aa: CASSQDSAVAKNIQYF
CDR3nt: TGCGCCAGCAGCCAAGATTCAGCGGTAGCCAAAAACATTCAGTACTTC

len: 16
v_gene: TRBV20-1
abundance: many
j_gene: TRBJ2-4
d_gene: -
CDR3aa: CSARDSQGLAKNIQYF
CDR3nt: TGCAGTGCTAGAGATTCCCAGGGCCTGGCCAAAAACATTCAGTACTTC

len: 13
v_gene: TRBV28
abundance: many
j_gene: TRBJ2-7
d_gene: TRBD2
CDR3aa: CASRDGTSYEQYF
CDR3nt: TGTGCCAGCAGGGACGGGACTAGCTACGAGCAGTACTTC

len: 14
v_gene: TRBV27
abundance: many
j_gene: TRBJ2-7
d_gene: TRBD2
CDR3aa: CASSPRSGANEQYF
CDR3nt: TGTGCCAGCAGTCCTCGCAGCGGGGCGAACGAGCAGTACTTC

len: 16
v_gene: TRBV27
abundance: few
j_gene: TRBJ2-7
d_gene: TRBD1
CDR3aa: CASSLKDRGPTYEQYF
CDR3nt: TGTGCCAGCAGTTTAAAGGACAGGGGGCCGACCTACGAGCAGTACTTC

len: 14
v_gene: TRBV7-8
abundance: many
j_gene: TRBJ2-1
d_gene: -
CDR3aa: CASSKERNVDEQFF
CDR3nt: TGTGCCAGCAGCAAAGAACGAAATGTGGATGAGCAGTTCTTC

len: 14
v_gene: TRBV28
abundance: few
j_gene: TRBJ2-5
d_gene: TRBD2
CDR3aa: CASSRDYRQETQYF
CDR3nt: TGTGCCAGCAGCCGGGACTACAGACAAGAGACCCAGTACTTC

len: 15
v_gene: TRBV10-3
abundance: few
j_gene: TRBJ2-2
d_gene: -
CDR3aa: CAIRGAAESTGELFF
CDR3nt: TGTGCCATCAGGGGAGCAGCAGAGTCCACCGGGGAGCTGTTTTTT

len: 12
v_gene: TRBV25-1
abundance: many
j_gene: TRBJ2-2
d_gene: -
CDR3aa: CASSSTAGELFF
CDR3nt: TGTGCCAGCAGTTCGACAGCCGGGGAGCTGTTTTTT

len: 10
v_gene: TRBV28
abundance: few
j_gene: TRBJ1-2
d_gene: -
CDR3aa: CASSSGFYTF
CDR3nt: TGTGCCAGCAGTTCCGGATTCTACACCTTC

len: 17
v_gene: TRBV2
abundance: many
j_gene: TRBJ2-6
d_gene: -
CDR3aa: CASSAPPWTSGANVLTF
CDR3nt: TGTGCCAGCAGCGCACCCCCTTGGACCTCTGGGGCCAACGTCCTGACTTTC

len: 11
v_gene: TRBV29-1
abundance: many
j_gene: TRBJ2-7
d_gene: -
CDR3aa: CSGRDFYEQYF
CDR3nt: TGCAGCGGCCGGGACTTCTACGAGCAGTACTTC

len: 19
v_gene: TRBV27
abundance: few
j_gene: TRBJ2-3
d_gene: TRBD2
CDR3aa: CASRTRTVRGLAGVDTQYF
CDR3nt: TGTGCCAGCAGAACACGGACAGTCAGAGGACTAGCGGGAGTAGATACGCAGTATTTT

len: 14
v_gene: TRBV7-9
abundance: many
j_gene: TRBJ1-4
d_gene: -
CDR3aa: CASNPTTWDEKLFF
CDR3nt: TGTGCCAGCAACCCGACCACTTGGGATGAAAAACTGTTTTTT

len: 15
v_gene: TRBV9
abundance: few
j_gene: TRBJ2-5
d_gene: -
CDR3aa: CASSVDPGNLETQYF
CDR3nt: TGTGCCAGCAGCGTAGATCCAGGGAACTTGGAGACCCAGTACTTC

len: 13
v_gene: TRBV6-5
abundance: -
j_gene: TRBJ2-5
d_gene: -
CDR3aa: CASSSTLGETQYF
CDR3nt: TGTGCCAGCAGTTCCACACTAGGGGAGACCCAGTACTTC

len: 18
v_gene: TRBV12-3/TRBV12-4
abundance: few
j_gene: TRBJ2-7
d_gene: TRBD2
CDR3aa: CASSFGTSGRARFYEQYF
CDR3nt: TGTGCCAGCAGCTTCGGGACTAGCGGGAGGGCCCGGTTCTACGAGCAGTACTTC

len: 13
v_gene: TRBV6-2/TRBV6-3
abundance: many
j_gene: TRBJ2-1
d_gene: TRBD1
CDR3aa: CASRTGGYNEQFF
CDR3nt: TGTGCCAGCAGGACAGGGGGGTACAATGAGCAGTTCTTC

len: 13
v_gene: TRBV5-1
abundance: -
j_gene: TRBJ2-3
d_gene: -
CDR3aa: CVSQEYGTDTQYF
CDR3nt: TGCGTCAGCCAGGAGTACGGCACAGATACGCAGTATTTT

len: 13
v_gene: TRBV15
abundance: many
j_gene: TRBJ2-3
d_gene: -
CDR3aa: CATSSGITDTQYF
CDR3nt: TGTGCCACCAGCAGCGGGATCACAGATACGCAGTATTTT

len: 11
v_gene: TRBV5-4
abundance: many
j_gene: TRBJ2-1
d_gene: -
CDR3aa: CASRSGPEQFF
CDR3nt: TGTGCCAGCAGGTCCGGGCCCGAGCAGTTCTTC

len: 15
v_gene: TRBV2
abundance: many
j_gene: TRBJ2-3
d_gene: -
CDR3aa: CASSRAGSSQDTQYF
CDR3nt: TGTGCCAGCAGTAGGGCAGGGTCTTCCCAAGATACGCAGTATTTT

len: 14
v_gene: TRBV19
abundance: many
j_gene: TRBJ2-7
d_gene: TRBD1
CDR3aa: CASTPGQGFYEQYF
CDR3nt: TGTGCCAGTACCCCGGGACAGGGATTCTACGAGCAGTACTTC

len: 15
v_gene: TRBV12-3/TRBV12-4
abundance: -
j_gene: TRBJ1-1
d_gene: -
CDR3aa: CASSSEVGAPTEAFF
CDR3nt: TGTGCCAGCAGTTCTGAAGTGGGAGCGCCCACTGAAGCTTTCTTT

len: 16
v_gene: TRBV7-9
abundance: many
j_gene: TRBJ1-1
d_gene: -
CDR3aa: CASTPPPGKEVTEAFF
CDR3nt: TGTGCCAGCACCCCGCCGCCAGGGAAAGAAGTCACCGAAGCTTTCTTT

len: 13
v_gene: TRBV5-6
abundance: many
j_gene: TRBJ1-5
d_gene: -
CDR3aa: CASSFGTFQPQHF
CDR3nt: TGTGCCAGCAGCTTCGGGACGTTTCAGCCCCAGCATTTT

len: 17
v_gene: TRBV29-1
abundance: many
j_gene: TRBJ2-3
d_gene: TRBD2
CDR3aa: CSAIESVAGPWTDTQYF
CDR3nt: TGCAGCGCGATTGAATCGGTAGCGGGTCCCTGGACAGATACGCAGTATTTT

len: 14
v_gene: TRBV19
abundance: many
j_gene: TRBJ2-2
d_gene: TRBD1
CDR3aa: CASNRGGNTGELFF
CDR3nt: TGTGCCAGCAACAGGGGCGGAAACACCGGGGAGCTGTTTTTT

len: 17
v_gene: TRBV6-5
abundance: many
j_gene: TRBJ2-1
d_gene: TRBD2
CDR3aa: CASSFGTSGSSYNEQFF
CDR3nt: TGTGCCAGCAGTTTTGGGACTAGCGGGAGTTCCTACAATGAGCAGTTCTTC

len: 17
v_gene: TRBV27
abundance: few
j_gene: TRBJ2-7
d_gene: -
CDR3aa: CASSSYANGGGRYEQYF
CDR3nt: TGTGCCAGCAGTTCGTACGCAAACGGAGGGGGCAGGTACGAGCAGTACTTC

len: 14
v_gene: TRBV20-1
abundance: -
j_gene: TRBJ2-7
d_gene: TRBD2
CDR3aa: CSARDWASGYEQYF
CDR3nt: TGCAGTGCTAGAGATTGGGCTAGCGGCTACGAGCAGTACTTC

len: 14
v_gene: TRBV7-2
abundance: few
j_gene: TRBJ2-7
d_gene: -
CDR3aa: CASSEPWRPYEQHF
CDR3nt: TGTGCCAGCAGCGAACCATGGCGCCCCTACGAGCAGCACTTC